These 13 T cell receptor beta chains were all obtained from the same sample, sequenced in a study of CD8 T cells in ankylosing spondylitis. Each CDR3 protein gets one entry after TCRdb re-called the 5' RACE reads with MiXCR. The sample has around 180,000 distinct CDR3 sequences, around a sixth seen once; the top ten hold around 4.5%. The sample consisted of blood, either unsorted or a sorted T cell fraction (not recorded which). These TCRs come from a male donor between 5 and 35 years old with ankylosing spondylitis or in good health (not recorded which).

Ten or more counts support this clonotype. This chain links TRBV2 with TRBJ1-5, with TRBD1 as a possible D gene (5 bases). This CDR3 is 15 amino acids long. Germline V gene lookup returns CDR1 SNHLY and CDR2 FYNNEI. Trimming removed 3 bases at V and 2 bases at J, with 11 bases between. The CDR3 region has the DNA TGTGCCAGCAGTGACCCTCAGGGAGGCAATCAGCCCCAGCATTTT. It codes for CASSDPQGGNQPQHF.

At least ten counts were recorded for this clonotype. The genes are TRBV29-1 and TRBJ2-5; the match to TRBD1 covers 7 bases. In germline, CDR1 is SQVTM, CDR2 ANQGSEA. The J segment lost 5 bases and the V segment lost 7 bases, leaving 10 bases of the junction unmatched. The CDR3 is made up of 13 amino acids. CDR3 protein: CSAETGVGETQYF. The DNA of the CDR3 is TGCAGCGCAGAAACAGGGGTCGGGGAGACCCAGTACTTC.

This clonotype was counted ten times or more. V and J are TRBV14 and TRBJ1-6; no clear D gene. The CDR3 extends over 14 amino acids. Per germline, CDR1 SGHDN and CDR2 FVKESK. V was trimmed by 4 bases and J by 10 bases, leaving 14 bases between them. CDR3 protein: CASSPRALGSPLHF. The CDR3 DNA reads as TGTGCCAGCAGCCCCCGGGCCCTAGGGTCACCCCTCCACTTT. Full variable domain (outside the CDR3, taken from reference TRBV14 and TRBJ1-6): EAGVTQFPSHSVIEKGQTVTLRCDPISGHDNLYWYRRVMGKEIKFLLHFVKESKQDESGMPNNRFLAERTGGTYSTLKVQPAELEDSGVYFCASSPRALGSPLHFGNGTRLTVT.

The J gene is TRBJ2-7, the V gene TRBV20-1, with 15 bases identical to TRBD2. This CDR3 region has 14 residues. Trimming cost V 6 bases and J 4 bases; bases outside gene matches: 4. The germline CDR1 and CDR2 sequences are DFQATT and SNEGSKA (reference sequence). The CDR3 DNA follows: TGCAGTGCAACCGGACTAGCGGGAGGGTACGAGCAGTACTTC. It translates to CSATGLAGGYEQYF.

This clonotype has only a few counts. The chain combines TRBV5-1 with TRBJ2-7, with a tentative D call TRBD1 (6 bases). The CDR3 spans 13 residues. Trimming stripped 4 bases from V and 3 bases from J, with 11 bases between. Germline V CDR1 and CDR2: SGHRS, YFSETQ. The CDR3 region has the DNA TGCGCCAGCAGCGGGGGCCGGGACTACGAGCAGTACTTC. Translation gives CASSGGRDYEQYF.

V and J are TRBV20-1 and TRBJ2-7; 14 bases agree with TRBD2. The CDR3 consists of 14 residues. Germline-derived CDR1 and CDR2 are DFQATT and SNEGSKA (reference sequence). V shed 4 bases and J 7 bases; nucleotides not matched to a gene: 6. The CDR3, as DNA: TGCAGTGCTATTTCGACTAGCGGGAGGGTTGAGCAGTACTTC. It is translated as CSAISTSGRVEQYF.

There are many counts of this clonotype. This rearrangement joins TRBV6-5 to TRBJ2-3; 9 bases fit TRBD1. From germline, CDR1 is MNHEY and CDR2 SVGAGI. The CDR3 extends over 12 amino acids. Trimming took 4 bases from V and 11 from J; bases not matched to a gene: 4. This CDR3 reads CASSSTTGGQYF. The CDR3 nucleotides read TGTGCCAGCAGTTCCACGACAGGGGGGCAGTATTTT.

The rearrangement uses TRBV29-1 and TRBJ2-1; D gene uncertain. Germline-derived CDR1 and CDR2 are SQVTM and ANQGSEA. Trimming stripped 6 bases from V and 0 bases from J, with 15 bases between. The CDR3 has 15 amino acids. CDR3 DNA sequence: TGCAGCGTAGTTTCAGCGATAAGCTCCTACAATGAGCAGTTCTTC. This translates into CSVVSAISSYNEQFF.

CDR3 in amino acids: CSAMDRGSYEQYV. The CDR3 DNA follows: TGCAGTGCTATGGACAGGGGGAGCTACGAGCAGTACGTC. The V call is TRBV20-1, the J call TRBJ2-7; 10 bases agree with TRBD1. The germline CDR1 and CDR2 sequences are DFQATT and SNEGSKA (reference sequence). The CDR3 length is 13 residues. Germline trimming cut 4 bases from V and 3 bases from J; bases unmatched to any gene: 3.

The chain couples TRBV29-1 to TRBJ2-7; D might be TRBD2 (5 bases). CDR1 SQVTM and CDR2 ANQGSEA come from the germline V gene. V dropped 7 bases and J dropped 7 bases, with 14 bases sitting between them. The CDR3 totals 11 residues. The CDR3 is CSAAGRREQYV. The CDR3 coding sequence is TGCAGCGCCGCGGGTAGGAGGGAGCAGTACGTC.

This clonotype has ten or more counts. The J gene is TRBJ2-3, the V gene TRBV5-4; no clear D gene. The ends were cut back, 1 base at V and 7 bases at J, with 1 base in the middle. Germline CDR1 reads SGHNT; CDR2 reads YYREEE (reference sequence). The CDR3 is made up of 10 amino acids. In DNA, the CDR3 is TGTGCCAGCAGCTTGAATACGCAGTATTTT. Protein: CASSLNTQYF.

In its sample, this clonotype was seen a few times. The gene calls are TRBV14 and TRBJ2-5, with D uncertain. Trimming cost V 3 bases and J 2 bases, with 4 bases left between them. The CDR3 has 12 residues. Germline-derived CDR1 and CDR2 are SGHDN and FVKESK. The CDR3 DNA sequence: TGTGCCAGCAGCCATACGCAAGAGACCCAGTACTTC. It codes for CASSHTQETQYF.

This clonotype was recorded many times. The rearrangement uses TRBV7-8 and TRBJ1-2; no definite D call. The CDR3 contains 14 residues. Per the germline V gene, CDR1 is SGHVS and CDR2 is FQNEAQ. Trimming took off 1 base at V and 2 bases at J, with 8 bases between the two ends. CDR3 nucleotides: TGTGCCAGCAGCTTAGATCCGGTGAACTATGGCTACACCTTC. Translation gives CASSLDPVNYGYTF.